The next 27 T cell receptor beta chains were all read from a single sample in a study of shared clonotypes between healthy human individuals. Method: immunoSEQ multiplex PCR; TCRdb's copy keeps in-frame clones and lacks some. This sample has nearly 2 million clones, with less than 95% found just once. CD45RO negativity and positive selection for CCR7 defined naive CD8 cells, a population that excluded terminally differentiated effector memory CD45RA+ cells. Sequencing was performed on naive CD8+ T cells sorted from blood. All receptors derive from a man younger than 35 in good health.

This clone was observed a single time. V usage is TRBV11-3 and J usage is TRBJ2-7; TRBD1 agrees at 10 bases. The germline gives CDR1 SGHNT, CDR2 YENEEA. The CDR3 loop spans 14 amino acids. With V trimmed by 5 bases and J by 2 bases, 3 bases remained unmatched. The CDR3 DNA follows: TGTGCCAGCAGCGAGGGACAGGGGACCTACGAGCAGTACTTC. Its translation: CASSEGQGTYEQYF.

This chain uses TRBV7-6 with TRBJ2-1; D is undetermined. CDR3 length equals 14 residues. Trimming cost V 2 bases and J 1 base, with 6 bases left between them. The V gene's germline CDR1 is SGHVS and CDR2 FNYEAQ. CDR3 residues: CASSLTVSYNEQFF. The CDR3 region has the DNA TGTGCCAGCAGCTTAACAGTGTCCTACAATGAGCAGTTCTTC.

The V gene is TRBV19, the J gene TRBJ1-1; D uncertain. V lost 1 base and J lost 4, with 13 bases in between. The CDR3 has 15 amino acids. Per germline, CDR1 LNHDA and CDR2 SQIVND (reference sequence). The CDR3 loop reads CASSIGSPEGTEAFF. CDR3 sequence (DNA): TGTGCCAGTAGTATAGGCAGCCCTGAGGGCACTGAAGCTTTCTTT.

This clone came up once. Other nucleotide sequences from this sample produce the same CDR3. This rearrangement joins TRBV4-1 to TRBJ2-3, with no clear D. There are 14 residues in the CDR3. CDR1 and CDR2 (germline): MGHRA, YSYEKL. Trimming cost V 3 bases and J 0 bases, with 7 bases left between them. The CDR3 loop reads CASSQVGSTDTQYF. Written as DNA, the CDR3 is TGCGCCAGCAGCCAGGTGGGCAGCACAGATACGCAGTATTTT.

The V call is TRBV5-6, the J call TRBJ1-2; D may be TRBD1 (6 bases). The V gene lost 0 bases and the J gene lost 4 bases, with 10 bases spanning the gap. The CDR3 consists of 14 residues. The germline V gene encodes CDR1 SGHDT and CDR2 YYEEEE. The CDR3 nucleotides are TGTGCCAGCAGCTTGGAAACAGGGCCCTATGGCTACACCTTC. This codes for CASSLETGPYGYTF.

In its sample, this clone was seen once. The chain carries TRBV7-9 and TRBJ2-7; the D gene is possibly TRBD1 (5 bases). The V gene lost 2 bases and the J gene lost 6 bases, with 11 bases spanning the gap. Germline V CDR1 and CDR2: SEHNR, FQNEAQ (reference sequence). This CDR3 contains 13 residues. The CDR3 coding sequence is TGTGCCAGCAGCTTACCGACAGAGGTCGAGCAGTACTTC. Amino acid sequence: CASSLPTEVEQYF.

The CDR3 sequence is CASSPGTKNTGELFF. The CDR3 DNA reads as TGTGCCAGCAGCCCCGGGACAAAGAACACCGGGGAGCTGTTTTTT. The chain combines TRBV27 with TRBJ2-2; perhaps TRBD1 as D (6 bases). Trimming left V 6 bases short and J 1 base short, with 12 bases between. Germline loops: CDR1 MNHEY, CDR2 SMNVEV (reference sequence). The CDR3 runs to 15 residues.

CDR3 DNA sequence: TGTGCCAGCAGCCCCGGGACTAGCGGGAGCAATGAGCAGTTCTTC. This sequence encodes CASSPGTSGSNEQFF. The rearrangement links TRBV7-6 to TRBJ2-1, with 14 positions matching TRBD2. The length of the CDR3 is 15 residues. Losses at the gene ends were 5 bases for V and 6 bases for J; bases not matched to a gene: 3. Germline V CDR1 and CDR2: SGHVS, FNYEAQ.

To note about this clone: Other DNA sequences of this sample code for an identical CDR3. The chain is built from TRBV18 and TRBJ2-7, with 7 bases aligning to TRBD1. This CDR3 is built from 13 residues. V was clipped by 3 bases and J by 1 base; unmatched bases: 0. From germline, CDR1 is KGHSH and CDR2 LQKENI. The CDR3 region has the DNA TGTGCCAGCTCACCGACAGGGTCCTACGAGCAGTACTTC. Protein product: CASSPTGSYEQYF.

This clone has only one observation. The chain has TRBV29-1 and TRBJ1-1; perhaps TRBD1 as D (6 bases). Germline CDR1 and CDR2: SQVTM and ANQGSEA. The germline V and J ends were trimmed by 5 bases and 3 bases, with 22 bases remaining between them. The CDR3 extends over 16 amino acids. CDR3 in DNA: TGCAGCGTTCTCACCTGGGAAGGGCAGGGGTACACTGAAGCTTTCTTT. Protein product: CSVLTWEGQGYTEAFF. Complete variable domain (other parts from reference TRBV29-1 and TRBJ1-1): SAVISQKPSRDICQRGTSLTIQCQVDSQVTMMFWYRQQPGQSLTLIATANQGSEATYESGFVIDKFPISRPNLTFSTLTVSNMSPEDSSIYLCSVLTWEGQGYTEAFFGQGTRLTVV.

The chain employs TRBV14 and TRBJ2-7; 12 bases line up with TRBD2. V gave up 0 bases and J gave up 7 bases; unmatched junction bases: 7. The CDR3 contains 16 residues. Germline V CDR1 and CDR2: SGHDN, FVKESK. For the CDR3, the DNA is TGTGCCAGCAGCCAAGAATCGGGACTAGCGGGTTCGGAGCAGTACTTC. It encodes CASSQESGLAGSEQYF.

The chain carries TRBV28 and TRBJ1-1, with 9 bases lining up with TRBD1. Germline values: CDR1 MDHEN, CDR2 SYDVKM. The trim removed 4 bases at V and 4 bases at J, leaving 4 bases unmatched. The CDR3 runs to 14 residues. The CDR3 region is CASSYRGLGTEAFF. CDR3 in DNA: TGTGCCAGCAGTTACAGGGGGCTGGGCACTGAAGCTTTCTTT.

V usage is TRBV13 and J usage is TRBJ2-2, with 7 nucleotides matching TRBD2. Germline loops: CDR1 PRHDT, CDR2 FYEKMQ (reference sequence). The CDR3 extends over 16 amino acids. V lost 4 bases, J lost 3 bases, and 8 bases stayed unmatched. The DNA for the CDR3 is TGTGCCAGCAGCTCCATGGGAGGGGAGGACACCGGGGAGCTGTTTTTT. Translation: CASSSMGGEDTGELFF.

This clone was observed a few times. The rearrangement links TRBV6-5 to TRBJ1-2; D remains ambiguous. V was cut by 7 bases and J by 7 bases, with 16 bases left in between. The CDR3 is 13 residues long. Germline CDR1 is MNHEY and CDR2 is SVGAGI. For the CDR3, the DNA is TGTGCCAGCATAAAGGACGCTAAGGGTGGCTACACCTTC. Translating it yields CASIKDAKGGYTF.

The chain uses TRBV5-4 and TRBJ1-1; D unclear. The length of the CDR3 is 13 residues. Looked up from germline, CDR1 is SGHNT and CDR2 is YYREEE (reference sequence). V was trimmed by 5 bases and J by 7 bases, leaving 15 bases between them. The CDR3 DNA reads as TGTGCCAGCAGAATGGGCAGGATGGATGAAGCTTTCTTT. Its protein is CASRMGRMDEAFF. Complete variable domain (other parts from reference TRBV5-4 and TRBJ1-1): ETGVTQSPTHLIKTRGQQVTLRCSSQSGHNTVSWYQQALGQGPQFIFQYYREEENGRGNFPPRFSGLQFPNYSSELNVNALELDDSALYLCASRMGRMDEAFFGQGTRLTVV.

The CDR3: CASSFNSGSETQYF. CDR3 in DNA: TGTGCCAGCAGTTTCAATAGCGGGAGTGAGACCCAGTACTTC. The rearrangement uses TRBV6-5 and TRBJ2-5; 9 nucleotides line up with TRBD2. Trimming removed 4 bases from V and 5 bases from J; junction bases left unmatched: 5. CDR3 length equals 14 residues. Germline V CDR1 and CDR2: MNHEY, SVGAGI.

This clone has only one observation. The V call is TRBV5-6, the J call TRBJ1-1; TRBD1 matches 7 bases. V was pared by 1 base and J by 0 bases, with 3 bases of the junction left unmatched. CDR3 length equals 15 residues. Germline assignment: CDR1 SGHDT and CDR2 YYEEEE. This CDR3 reads CASSLTGAMNTEAFF. CDR3 in DNA: TGTGCCAGCAGCTTGACAGGGGCAATGAACACTGAAGCTTTCTTT.

This rearrangement joins TRBV28 to TRBJ1-3; 8 positions match TRBD1. Trimming cost V 5 bases and J 0 bases; bases outside gene matches: 9. CDR1 and CDR2 (germline): MDHEN, SYDVKM. CDR3 size: 17 residues. In DNA, the CDR3 is TGTGCCAGCAGTACAGGACAGGGCGGCCGCTCTGGAAACACCATATATTTT. Amino acid sequence: CASSTGQGGRSGNTIYF.

The CDR3 here is CASSPFHTGGTDTQYF. The DNA for the CDR3 is TGTGCCAGCAGCCCCTTCCACACTGGAGGCACAGATACGCAGTATTTT. The gene calls are TRBV11-2 and TRBJ2-3; no clear D. V was trimmed by 5 bases and J by 1 base, leaving 16 bases between them. The CDR3 spans 16 residues. The V gene's germline CDR1 is SGHAT and CDR2 FQNNGV. Full variable domain (outside the CDR3, taken from reference TRBV11-2 and TRBJ2-3): EAGVAQSPRYKIIEKRQSVAFWCNPISGHATLYWYQQILGQGPKLLIQFQNNGVVDDSQLPKDRFSAERLKGVDSTLKIQPAKLEDSAVYLCASSPFHTGGTDTQYFGPGTRLTVL.

The chain recombines TRBV11-2 with TRBJ2-1, with 8 nucleotides matching TRBD1. CDR3 length equals 15 residues. The germline CDR1 and CDR2 sequences are SGHAT and FQNNGV. V trimming: 0 bases; J trimming: 9 bases; junction bases outside the gene matches: 7. The chain's CDR3 is CASSLEGQEYGEQFF. CDR3 DNA sequence: TGTGCCAGCAGCTTAGAGGGACAGGAGTACGGTGAGCAGTTCTTC.

The J gene is TRBJ2-7, the V gene TRBV4-1; weak D call: TRBD2 (6 bases). Germline V CDR1 and CDR2: MGHRA, YSYEKL. Trimming took off 0 bases at V and 6 bases at J, with 18 bases between the two ends. The CDR3 length is 16 residues. This CDR3 is CASSQDSQEGFPEQYF. CDR3 sequence (DNA): TGCGCCAGCAGCCAAGATTCCCAGGAGGGGTTCCCCGAGCAGTACTTC.

The chain is built from TRBV7-2 and TRBJ2-2, with 9 positions matching TRBD2. J lost 6 bases, V lost 5 bases, and 7 bases had no gene match. The CDR3 runs to 15 residues. Looked up from germline, CDR1 is SGHTA and CDR2 is FQGNSA. The CDR3 loop is CASSDSSGTAGELFF. The CDR3 DNA is TGTGCCAGCAGCGACTCTAGCGGGACGGCCGGGGAGCTGTTTTTT.

The V gene is TRBV14, the J gene TRBJ2-3, with TRBD2 matching 10 bases. The CDR3 contains 18 residues. Germline V gene sequence: CDR1 SGHDN, CDR2 FVKESK. Losses at the gene ends were 4 bases for V and 1 base for J; bases not matched to a gene: 11. CDR3 nucleotide sequence: TGTGCCAGCAGCCCCGAATGGCTAGCGGGGGCCGGCACAGATACGCAGTATTTT. Translating gives CASSPEWLAGAGTDTQYF.

Remarks on this clone: In the same sample, other DNA sequences code for this CDR3. The chain employs TRBV28 and TRBJ2-3, with D maybe TRBD2 (6 bases). Germline assignment: CDR1 MDHEN and CDR2 SYDVKM. V lost 3 bases to trimming and J lost 2 bases, with 12 bases between them. The CDR3 runs to 15 residues. This CDR3 is CASSFRGLNTDTQYF. For the CDR3, the DNA is TGTGCCAGCAGTTTTCGGGGACTTAACACAGATACGCAGTATTTT.

This clone occurred once. The genes are TRBV5-1 and TRBJ2-7; unclear D gene. The germline V and J ends were trimmed by 0 bases and 2 bases, with 12 bases remaining between them. Germline lookup yields CDR1 SGHRS and CDR2 YFSETQ. The CDR3 has 15 residues. The CDR3 nucleotides read TGCGCCAGCAGCTTGGGCTCGGGTTGGGCCTACGAGCAGTACTTC. This sequence encodes CASSLGSGWAYEQYF. Complete variable domain (other parts from reference TRBV5-1 and TRBJ2-7): KAGVTQTPRYLIKTRGQQVTLSCSPISGHRSVSWYQQTPGQGLQFLFEYFSETQRNKGNFPGRFSGRQFSNSRSEMNVSTLELGDSALYLCASSLGSGWAYEQYFGPGTRLTVT.

This sequence joins TRBV2 and TRBJ1-4, with D uncertain. CDR3 length: 14 residues. V gave up 7 bases and J gave up 0 bases, with 9 bases separating them. Germline V CDR1 and CDR2: SNHLY, FYNNEI. DNA of the CDR3: TGTGCCAGCATGGGAGAGGCAACTAATGAAAAACTGTTTTTT. Protein product: CASMGEATNEKLFF. The variable domain in full, completed from reference TRBV2 and TRBJ1-4, reads EPEVTQTPSHQVTQMGQEVILRCVPISNHLYFYWYRQILGQKVEFLVSFYNNEISEKSEIFDDQFSVERPDGSNFTLKIRSTKLEDSAMYFCASMGEATNEKLFFGSGTQLSVL.

This chain links TRBV9 with TRBJ2-2; D assignment may be TRBD1 or TRBD2 (5 bases each). CDR3 length equals 14 residues. Between the trimmed V and J ends, which lost 3 bases and 1 base, there was a span of 7 bases. Germline lookup yields CDR1 SGDLS and CDR2 YYNGEE. The CDR3 protein is CASSGDGNTGELFF. CDR3 sequence (DNA): TGTGCCAGCAGCGGGGACGGGAACACCGGGGAGCTGTTTTTT.